Shown below are 20 T cell receptor beta chains from a single sample sequenced in a study of blood T cell repertoires in COVID-19. Profiling relied on immunoSEQ multiplex PCR, and the TCRdb table lists in-frame clones only, not all of them. The sample yields about 60,000 clones, approximately 92% seen once. Sequencing was performed on peripheral blood. These receptors originate from a human donor with active COVID-19. The donor label of this sample is uncertain.

The genes are TRBV7-9 and TRBJ2-7, with 7 bases identical to TRBD1. This CDR3 comprises 14 residues. V lost 5 bases to trimming and J lost 6 bases; unmatched junction nucleotides: 10. Germline V CDR1 and CDR2: SEHNR, FQNEAQ (reference sequence). This chain's CDR3 is CASSPRTGDPEQYF. CDR3 coding DNA: TGTGCCAGCAGCCCAAGAACAGGGGATCCCGAGCAGTACTTC.

The chain is built from TRBV3-1 (or the pseudogene TRBV3-2) and TRBJ1-6; D is perhaps TRBD1 (6 bases). CDR1 is LGHDT and CDR2 is YNNKEL in the germline V gene (reference sequence). The CDR3 has 15 amino acids. V lost 1 base, J lost 7 bases, and 11 bases lay in between. The CDR3: CASSQAVQGNSPLHF. The CDR3 bases are TGTGCCAGCAGCCAAGCGGTTCAGGGGAATTCACCCCTCCACTTT.

V is TRBV7-2 and J is TRBJ2-7, with 12 bases lining up with TRBD2. Trimming at V came to 5 bases and at J to 3 bases, leaving 11 bases not matched to a gene. This CDR3 region has 17 residues. Germline V gives CDR1 SGHTA, CDR2 FQGNSA. The CDR3 sequence is CASSPTPTSGGNYEQYF. Written as DNA, the CDR3 is TGTGCCAGCAGCCCGACCCCCACTAGCGGGGGGAACTACGAGCAGTACTTC.

The V and J genes are TRBV6-5 and TRBJ1-1; D is undetermined. The CDR3 loop spans 13 amino acids. V lost 7 bases and J 0 bases, leaving 9 bases between the germline ends. Germline assignment: CDR1 MNHEY and CDR2 SVGAGI. The CDR3 loop is CASTYIMNTEAFF. As DNA, the CDR3 is TGTGCCAGCACCTATATCATGAACACTGAAGCTTTCTTT.

This clone was detected only once. The V gene is TRBV4-2, the J gene TRBJ1-2; 7 bases map to TRBD1. V dropped 0 bases and J dropped 0; count of bases not matched to a gene: 4. CDR1 and CDR2 (germline): LGHNA, YNFKEQ. CDR3 size: 16 residues. The CDR3 here is CASSQDGDSTNYGYTF. Written as DNA, the CDR3 is TGTGCCAGCAGCCAAGATGGGGACAGCACTAACTATGGCTACACCTTC.

V and J are TRBV10-3 and TRBJ2-1; 7 bases align to TRBD2. This CDR3 has 16 residues. The V gene end was trimmed by 0 bases and the J gene end by 7 bases; junction bases not matched to a gene: 9. Per the germline V gene, CDR1 is ENHRY and CDR2 is SYGVKD. Here the CDR3 reads CAISESRESYGNEQFF. In DNA form, the CDR3 reads TGTGCCATCAGTGAGTCGCGGGAGTCCTACGGGAATGAGCAGTTCTTC.

The chain uses TRBV5-1 and TRBJ1-3; D is perhaps TRBD1 (5 bases). Germline V lookup: CDR1 SGHRS, CDR2 YFSETQ. V lost 7 bases, J lost 0 bases, and 8 bases lay in between. This CDR3 is built from 13 residues. The CDR3 is CASHQGSGNTIYF. CDR3 bases: TGCGCCAGCCATCAGGGCTCTGGAAACACCATATATTTT.

This clone showed up just once. The V call is TRBV30, the J call TRBJ1-2; 8 nucleotides agree with TRBD1. The CDR3 covers 15 residues. The V segment lost 0 bases and the J segment 3 bases; nucleotides outside the gene matches: 6. Germline CDR1 and CDR2: GTSNPN and SVGIG (reference sequence). CDR3 coding DNA: TGTGCCTGGAGTGTAGGGCAGGGGGCCTACTATGGCTACACCTTC. Translating it yields CAWSVGQGAYYGYTF.

This sequence joins TRBV10-3 and TRBJ2-5; TRBD1 matches 7 bases. Germline V gene sequence: CDR1 ENHRY, CDR2 SYGVKD. V was pared by 3 bases and J by 1 base, with 14 bases of the junction left unmatched. The length of the CDR3 is 18 residues. In nucleotides, the CDR3 is TGTGCCATCAGTGATCTCGACGCCCCGACAGGGATCCAAGAGACCCAGTACTTC. This codes for CAISDLDAPTGIQETQYF.

DNA for the CDR3: TGCGCCAGCAGCTTACCGAAGCGGGAAGCCCTTTACGAGCAGTACTTC. This encodes CASSLPKREALYEQYF. The chain combines TRBV5-1 with TRBJ2-7, with TRBD2 matching 7 bases. The length of the CDR3 is 16 residues. Per the germline V gene, CDR1 is SGHRS and CDR2 is YFSETQ. V lost 2 bases and J lost 4; bases outside the gene matches: 12.

This chain joins TRBV5-1 and TRBJ2-5, with TRBD1 matching over 9 bases. From germline, CDR1 is SGHRS and CDR2 YFSETQ. The V and J ends lost 3 bases and 5 bases, in that order; junction bases with no gene match: 5. The CDR3 has 14 residues. The chain's CDR3 is CASSSGTGLETQYF. The DNA of the CDR3 is TGCGCCAGCAGCTCCGGGACAGGGCTGGAGACCCAGTACTTC.

V and J are TRBV5-4 and TRBJ2-3; 7 bases match TRBD2. With 7 bases clipped from V and 2 bases from J, the junction kept 4 bases outside the gene matches. CDR1 and CDR2 from the germline V gene are SGHNT and YYREEE (reference sequence). The CDR3 loop spans 13 amino acids. CDR3 sequence reads: CASGEGDTDTQYF. CDR3 nucleotide sequence: TGTGCCAGCGGGGAGGGAGACACAGATACGCAGTATTTT. Drawing the rest from reference TRBV5-4 and TRBJ2-3, the complete variable domain is ETGVTQSPTHLIKTRGQQVTLRCSSQSGHNTVSWYQQALGQGPQFIFQYYREEENGRGNFPPRFSGLQFPNYSSELNVNALELDDSALYLCASGEGDTDTQYFGPGTRLTVL.

The rearrangement uses TRBV9 and TRBJ2-2; 9 nucleotides agree with TRBD1. Germline lookup yields CDR1 SGDLS and CDR2 YYNGEE. This CDR3 is 16 amino acids long. Germline trimming cut 3 bases from V and 4 bases from J; bases unmatched to any gene: 7. The CDR3: CASSATGTGSTGELFF. CDR3 coding DNA: TGTGCCAGCAGCGCGACCGGGACAGGGTCCACCGGGGAGCTGTTTTTT.

The chain recombines TRBV2 with TRBJ1-4, with D possibly TRBD1 on 6 matching bases. This CDR3 has 13 amino acids. The ends were cut back, 7 bases at V and 4 bases at J, with 10 bases in the middle. Germline lookup yields CDR1 SNHLY and CDR2 FYNNEI. The CDR3 loop reads CASKRQDNEKLFF. CDR3 nucleotide sequence: TGTGCCAGCAAGAGACAGGATAATGAAAAACTGTTTTTT.

The chain links TRBV6-5 to TRBJ2-7; D perhaps matches TRBD2 (6 bases). Germline lookup yields CDR1 MNHEY and CDR2 SVGAGI. The CDR3 runs 12 residues. The V end was cut by 8 bases, the J end by 7 bases, with 15 bases between. The CDR3 DNA reads TGTGCCAGCTGGCGGGCTGGGGGGGAGCAGTACTTC. Translating gives CASWRAGGEQYF.

The CDR3 reads CASIPQANSPLHF. CDR3 nucleotides: TGTGCCAGCATTCCACAGGCTAATTCACCCCTCCACTTT. The chain joins TRBV28 to TRBJ1-6, with D tentatively TRBD1 (5 bases). This CDR3 has 13 residues. Per the germline V gene, CDR1 is MDHEN and CDR2 is SYDVKM. Between the trimmed V and J ends, which lost 7 bases and 6 bases, there was a span of 10 bases.

The chain has TRBV18 and TRBJ2-2; D might be TRBD1 (6 bases). This CDR3 comprises 16 residues. CDR1 KGHSH and CDR2 LQKENI come from the germline V gene. V was trimmed by 0 bases and J by 5 bases, leaving 13 bases between them. CDR3 protein: CASSPPRWQGTGELFF. CDR3 DNA: TGTGCCAGCTCACCACCCCGGTGGCAGGGGACCGGGGAGCTGTTTTTT.

The genes are TRBV5-4 and TRBJ2-1; 8 bases are shared with TRBD1. Germline CDR1 is SGHNT and CDR2 is YYREEE (reference sequence). The J segment lost 0 bases and the V segment lost 5 bases, leaving 4 bases of the junction unmatched. CDR3 length: 15 amino acids. CDR3: CASRFRGPSYNEQFF. The CDR3 coding sequence is TGTGCCAGCAGATTCAGGGGGCCCTCCTACAATGAGCAGTTCTTC.

The CDR3 protein is CASSKIQGGVAYNEQFF. The CDR3 nucleotides read TGTGCCAGTAGTAAAATACAGGGGGGTGTAGCCTACAATGAGCAGTTCTTC. The chain is built from TRBV19 and TRBJ2-1; 8 nucleotides match TRBD1. The CDR3 extends over 17 amino acids. Germline V CDR1 and CDR2: LNHDA, SQIVND (reference sequence). J was trimmed by 2 bases and V by 4 bases; bases with no gene match: 10.

V gene TRBV2 combines with J gene TRBJ2-4; 8 nucleotides agree with TRBD1. The CDR3 covers 14 residues. V shed 3 bases and J 6 bases; nucleotides not matched to a gene: 4. The germline V gene has CDR1 SNHLY and CDR2 FYNNEI. CDR3 in amino acids: CASSDRGPGNIQYF. Written as DNA, the CDR3 is TGTGCCAGCAGTGACAGGGGGCCGGGAAACATTCAGTACTTC.